The following is a TCR beta chain sequence with its context. Its antigen is not identified. Germline CDR1 reads SEHNR; CDR2 reads FQNEAQ (reference sequence). Trimming took 0 bases from V and 1 from J, leaving 3 bases between them. The CDR3 is made up of 13 amino acids. These data originate in a study of T cell responses to AZD1222 COVID-19 vaccine. Notes on the study in general: Two AZD1222 administrations were followed by greater Spike-specific TCR breadth and depth. Nearly half of spike-specific TCRs reportedly go after variant regions that carry no mutations. Scientists sampled the repertoires only once the peak T cell response had passed. Among those given AZD1222, only six were seropositive at baseline.

Sequenced by immunoSEQ multiplex PCR; TCRdb stores in-frame clones only, minus some. There are under 150,000 clones in the sample; about 87% occur only once, and just over 5.5% lies in the top ten. The receptor was derived from an adult in good health. V is TRBV7-9 and J is TRBJ1-1; D unresolved. The sequencing here drew on peripheral blood, taken on day 0 of AZD1222 vaccination. CDR3 in amino acids: CASSLAGNTEAFF. The CDR3 DNA reads as TGTGCCAGCAGCTTAGCCGGGAACACTGAAGCTTTCTTT.